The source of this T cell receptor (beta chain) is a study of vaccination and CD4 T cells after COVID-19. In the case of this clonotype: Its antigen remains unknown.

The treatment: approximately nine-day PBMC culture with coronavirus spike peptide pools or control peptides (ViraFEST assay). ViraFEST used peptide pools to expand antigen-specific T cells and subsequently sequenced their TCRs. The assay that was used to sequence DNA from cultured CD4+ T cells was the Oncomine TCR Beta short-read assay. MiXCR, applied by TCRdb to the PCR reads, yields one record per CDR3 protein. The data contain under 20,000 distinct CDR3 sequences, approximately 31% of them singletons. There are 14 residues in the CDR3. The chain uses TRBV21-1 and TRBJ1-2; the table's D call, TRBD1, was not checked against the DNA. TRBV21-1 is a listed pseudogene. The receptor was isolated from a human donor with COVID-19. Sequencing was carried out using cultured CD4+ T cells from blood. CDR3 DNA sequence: TGTGCCAGGGTCCCGGGACAGGGGTGCCATGGCTACACCTTC. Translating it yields CARVPGQGCHGYTF.